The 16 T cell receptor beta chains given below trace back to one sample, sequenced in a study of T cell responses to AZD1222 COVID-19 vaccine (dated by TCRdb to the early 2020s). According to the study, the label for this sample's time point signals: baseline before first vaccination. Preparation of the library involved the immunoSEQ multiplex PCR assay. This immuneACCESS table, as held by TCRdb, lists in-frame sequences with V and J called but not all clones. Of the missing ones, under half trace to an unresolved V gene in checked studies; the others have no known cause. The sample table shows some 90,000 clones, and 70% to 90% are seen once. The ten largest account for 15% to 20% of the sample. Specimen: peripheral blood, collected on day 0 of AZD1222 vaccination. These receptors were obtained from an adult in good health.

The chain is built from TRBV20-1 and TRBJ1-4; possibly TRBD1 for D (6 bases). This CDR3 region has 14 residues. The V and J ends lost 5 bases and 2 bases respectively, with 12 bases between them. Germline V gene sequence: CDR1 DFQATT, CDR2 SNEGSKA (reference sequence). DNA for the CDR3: TGCAGTGCTCGTGGGACAACCACTAATGAAAAACTGTTTTTT. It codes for CSARGTTTNEKLFF.

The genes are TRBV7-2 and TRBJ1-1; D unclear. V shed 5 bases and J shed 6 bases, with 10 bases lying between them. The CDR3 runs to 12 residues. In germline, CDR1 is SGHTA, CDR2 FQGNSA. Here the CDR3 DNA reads TGTGCCAGCAGCCCACCCGGGGCTGAAGCTTTCTTT. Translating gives CASSPPGAEAFF.

The CDR3 bases are TGTGCCAGTAGTATTCAGGCCGGGGAGCTGTTTTTT. Amino acid sequence: CASSIQAGELFF. The chain combines TRBV19 with TRBJ2-2; D remains ambiguous. Trimming removed 3 bases from V and 6 bases from J, with 5 bases in between. The CDR3 has 12 residues. Looked up from germline, CDR1 is LNHDA and CDR2 is SQIVND (reference sequence).

For the CDR3, the DNA is TGTGCCAGCAGCAATACGACAGCCCGATCCTACGAGCAGTACTTC. Translated: CASSNTTARSYEQYF. The rearrangement joins TRBV21-1 to TRBJ2-7; TRBD1 is taken as the D call from the table, unchecked against the DNA. TRBV21-1 is described as a pseudogene. CDR3 length equals 15 residues.

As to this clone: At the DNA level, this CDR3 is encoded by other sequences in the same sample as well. The CDR3 loop is CASSPDRGIGYTF. The CDR3 coding sequence is TGTGCCAGCAGCCCAGACAGGGGAATAGGCTACACCTTC. The rearrangement uses TRBV6-5 and TRBJ1-2; 8 bases line up with TRBD1. V was clipped by 6 bases and J by 8 bases; unmatched bases: 8. The CDR3 is made up of 13 amino acids. CDR1 MNHEY and CDR2 SVGAGI come from the germline V gene.

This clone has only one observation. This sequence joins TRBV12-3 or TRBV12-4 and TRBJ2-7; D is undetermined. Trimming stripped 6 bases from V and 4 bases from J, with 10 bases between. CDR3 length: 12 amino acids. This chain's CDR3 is CASRYGPYEQYF. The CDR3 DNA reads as TGTGCCAGCAGATACGGGCCATACGAGCAGTACTTC.

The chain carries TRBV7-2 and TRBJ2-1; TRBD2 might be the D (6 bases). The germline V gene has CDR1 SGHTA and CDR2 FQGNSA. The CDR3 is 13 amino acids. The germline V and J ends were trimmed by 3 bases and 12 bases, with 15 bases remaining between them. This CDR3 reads CASSFPPQEGQFF. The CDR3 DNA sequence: TGTGCCAGCAGCTTCCCGCCACAGGAGGGGCAGTTCTTC.

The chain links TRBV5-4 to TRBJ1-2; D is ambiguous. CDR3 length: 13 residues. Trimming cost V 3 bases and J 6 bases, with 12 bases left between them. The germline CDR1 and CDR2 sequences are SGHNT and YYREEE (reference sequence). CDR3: CASSSLTSDGYTF. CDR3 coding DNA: TGTGCCAGCAGCTCCTTGACCTCGGATGGCTACACCTTC.

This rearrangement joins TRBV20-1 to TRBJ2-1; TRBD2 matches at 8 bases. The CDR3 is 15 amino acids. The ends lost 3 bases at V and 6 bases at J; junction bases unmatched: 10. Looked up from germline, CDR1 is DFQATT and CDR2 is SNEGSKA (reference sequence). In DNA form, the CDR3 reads TGCAGTGCTAGTCCCGGGACTAGAATCGCCAATGAGCAGTTCTTC. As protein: CSASPGTRIANEQFF.

CDR3 nucleotide sequence: TGTGCCACCAGTGAAATTGGGACTACTTTCGCTACGCAGTATTTT. Its protein is CATSEIGTTFATQYF. The chain links TRBV24-1 to TRBJ2-3; 7 bases are shared with TRBD2. The germline V gene encodes CDR1 KGHDR and CDR2 SFDVKD. The CDR3 has 15 residues. With 4 bases clipped from V and 8 bases from J, the junction kept 11 bases outside the gene matches.

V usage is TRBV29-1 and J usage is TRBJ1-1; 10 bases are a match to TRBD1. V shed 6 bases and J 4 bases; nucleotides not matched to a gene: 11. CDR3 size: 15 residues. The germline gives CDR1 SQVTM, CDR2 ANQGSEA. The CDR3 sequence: CSVANRQGASTEAFF. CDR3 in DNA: TGCAGCGTCGCGAACCGACAGGGGGCGAGCACTGAAGCTTTCTTT. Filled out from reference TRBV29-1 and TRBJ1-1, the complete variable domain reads SAVISQKPSRDICQRGTSLTIQCQVDSQVTMMFWYRQQPGQSLTLIATANQGSEATYESGFVIDKFPISRPNLTFSTLTVSNMSPEDSSIYLCSVANRQGASTEAFFGQGTRLTVV.

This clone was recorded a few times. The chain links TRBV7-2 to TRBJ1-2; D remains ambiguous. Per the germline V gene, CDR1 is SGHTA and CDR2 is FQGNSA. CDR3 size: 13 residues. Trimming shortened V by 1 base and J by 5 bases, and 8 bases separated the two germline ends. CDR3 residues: CASSLELGYGYTF. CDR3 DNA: TGTGCCAGCAGCTTAGAGTTAGGGTATGGCTACACCTTC.

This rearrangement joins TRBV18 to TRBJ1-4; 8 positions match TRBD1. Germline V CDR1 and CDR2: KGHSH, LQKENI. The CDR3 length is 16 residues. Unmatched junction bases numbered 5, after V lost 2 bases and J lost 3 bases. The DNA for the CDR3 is TGTGCCAGCTCACCAGGACAGGGCCTTGCTAATGAAAAACTGTTTTTT. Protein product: CASSPGQGLANEKLFF.

The chain's CDR3 is CASSSTGSSYEQYF. The CDR3 DNA is TGTGCCAGCAGTTCCACCGGATCCTCCTACGAGCAGTACTTC. The chain links TRBV28 to TRBJ2-7, with D unresolved. V shed 4 bases and J shed 0 bases, with 10 bases lying between them. CDR3 length: 14 amino acids. The germline V gene encodes CDR1 MDHEN and CDR2 SYDVKM.

The CDR3 region has the DNA TGCGCCAGCAAATTTAGAGGGGGAAGTACTGAAGCTTTCTTT. Translation gives CASKFRGGSTEAFF. The chain has TRBV5-1 and TRBJ1-1, with D tentatively TRBD1 (6 bases). V gave up 6 bases and J gave up 5 bases, with 17 bases separating them. This CDR3 contains 14 residues. CDR1 and CDR2 (germline): SGHRS, YFSETQ.

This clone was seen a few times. The CDR3 loop is CASSTGFKKAFF. DNA for the CDR3: TGTGCCAGTTCCACAGGGTTCAAGAAAGCTTTCTTT. The rearrangement uses TRBV28 and TRBJ1-1; D is perhaps TRBD1 (6 bases). Trimming left V 9 bases short and J 9 bases short, with 17 bases between. The CDR3 extends over 12 amino acids. Looked up from germline, CDR1 is MDHEN and CDR2 is SYDVKM.